This TCR beta chain derives from a study of T cell responses to AZD1222 COVID-19 vaccine. Across the whole study: Pooled in the analysis were second doses at about 4 or about 12 weeks.

Germline lookup yields CDR1 MDHEN and CDR2 SYDVKM. With 3 bases removed from V and 0 bases from J, the gap between germline ends came to 12 bases. The CDR3 is made up of 15 amino acids. Libraries were prepared by immunoSEQ multiplex PCR; TCRdb keeps only in-frame clonotypes and omits some of them. This sample has around 140,000 clones, with more than 90% found just once. This rearrangement joins TRBV28 to TRBJ2-7, with D possibly being TRBD1 or TRBD2 (5 bases each). The source of this sequence is an adult in good health. The input for sequencing was peripheral blood, taken on day 0 of AZD1222 vaccination. The DNA for the CDR3 is TGTGCCAGCAGTTTCCAGGCAGGGAGCTCCTACGAGCAGTACTTC. Encoded protein: CASSFQAGSSYEQYF.